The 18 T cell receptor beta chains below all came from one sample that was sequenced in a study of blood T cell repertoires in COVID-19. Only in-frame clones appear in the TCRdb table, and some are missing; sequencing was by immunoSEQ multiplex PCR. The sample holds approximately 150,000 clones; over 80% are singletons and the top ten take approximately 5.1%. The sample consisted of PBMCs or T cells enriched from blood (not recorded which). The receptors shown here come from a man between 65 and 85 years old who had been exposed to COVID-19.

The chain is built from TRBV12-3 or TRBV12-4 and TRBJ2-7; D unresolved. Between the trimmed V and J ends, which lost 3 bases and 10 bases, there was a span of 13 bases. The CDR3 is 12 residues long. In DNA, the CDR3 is TGTGCCAGCAGTTTTGGTCTCTACGTTCAGTACTTC. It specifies CASSFGLYVQYF.

The CDR3 region has the DNA TGCGCCAGCAGTGAAGGCAGCGGGAGCTCCTACGAGCAGTACTTC. This translates into CASSEGSGSSYEQYF. This rearrangement joins TRBV10-1 to TRBJ2-7; 8 bases are a match to TRBD2. CDR3 length: 15 amino acids. Germline V gene sequence: CDR1 WNHNN, CDR2 SYGVQD (reference sequence). The trim removed 3 bases at V and 0 bases at J, leaving 4 bases unmatched.

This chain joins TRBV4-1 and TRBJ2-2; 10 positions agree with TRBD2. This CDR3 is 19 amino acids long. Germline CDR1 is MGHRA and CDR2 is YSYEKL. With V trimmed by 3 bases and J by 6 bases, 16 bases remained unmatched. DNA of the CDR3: TGCGCCAGCAGCCAGAGAACCCCAGCCCTAGCGGGAGACGCCGGGGAGCTGTTTTTT. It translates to CASSQRTPALAGDAGELFF.

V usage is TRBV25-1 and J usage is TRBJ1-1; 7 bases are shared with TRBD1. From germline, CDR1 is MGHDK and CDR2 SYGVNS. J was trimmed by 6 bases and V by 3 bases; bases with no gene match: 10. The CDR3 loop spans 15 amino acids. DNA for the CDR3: TGTGCCAGCAGTGACTACCGGGGGCAGGGGGCTGAAGCTTTCTTT. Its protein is CASSDYRGQGAEAFF.

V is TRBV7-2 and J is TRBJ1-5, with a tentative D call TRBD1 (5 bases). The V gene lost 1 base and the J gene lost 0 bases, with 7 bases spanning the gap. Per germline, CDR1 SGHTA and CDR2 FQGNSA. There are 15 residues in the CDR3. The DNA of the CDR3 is TGTGCCAGCAGCTTAGAAGGGGTTAGCAATCAGCCCCAGCATTTT. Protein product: CASSLEGVSNQPQHF.

CDR3 bases: TGTGCCAGCAGCTTAGCGGTCAGTAACTATGGCTACACCTTC. It codes for CASSLAVSNYGYTF. The rearrangement joins TRBV7-8 to TRBJ1-2; D is uncertain. Germline CDR1 reads SGHVS; CDR2 reads FQNEAQ. V shed 0 bases and J shed 1 base, with 6 bases lying between them. The CDR3 covers 14 residues.

The DNA of the CDR3 is TGTGCCATCAAGGGTAGCGCGAATGAGCAGTTCTTC. This encodes CAIKGSANEQFF. The chain has TRBV10-3 and TRBJ2-1, with a possible D match to TRBD2 (5 bases). CDR1 and CDR2 (germline): ENHRY, SYGVKD. The germline V and J ends were trimmed by 7 bases and 7 bases, with 11 bases remaining between them. CDR3 length: 12 amino acids.

The CDR3 nucleotides read TGTGCCAGCAGCGAACCTCAGGGGATGAACACTGAAGCTTTCTTT. Encoded protein: CASSEPQGMNTEAFF. V gene TRBV5-6 combines with J gene TRBJ1-1; D may be TRBD1 (6 bases). This CDR3 is 15 amino acids long. The V gene's germline CDR1 is SGHDT and CDR2 YYEEEE. The V gene lost 4 bases and the J gene lost 0 bases, with 13 bases spanning the gap.

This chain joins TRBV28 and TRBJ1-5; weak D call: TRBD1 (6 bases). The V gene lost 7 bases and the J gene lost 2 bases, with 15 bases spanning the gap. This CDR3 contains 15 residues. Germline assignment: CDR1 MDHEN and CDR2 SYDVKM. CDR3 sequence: CASNPTAGGNQPQHF. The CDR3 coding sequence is TGTGCCAGCAATCCCACCGCAGGGGGCAATCAGCCCCAGCATTTT.

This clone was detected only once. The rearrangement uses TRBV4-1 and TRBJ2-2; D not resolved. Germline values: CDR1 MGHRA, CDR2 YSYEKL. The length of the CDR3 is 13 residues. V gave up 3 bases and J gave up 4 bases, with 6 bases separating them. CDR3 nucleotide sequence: TGCGCCAGCAGCCAGCGGCTCACCGGGGAGCTGTTTTTT. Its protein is CASSQRLTGELFF.

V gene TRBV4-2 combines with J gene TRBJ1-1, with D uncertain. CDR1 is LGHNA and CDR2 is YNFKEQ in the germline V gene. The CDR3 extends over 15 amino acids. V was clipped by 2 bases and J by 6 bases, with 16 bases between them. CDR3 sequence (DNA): TGTGCCAGCAGCCAAACATTTTCGGGTTCGGCTGAAGCTTTCTTT. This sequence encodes CASSQTFSGSAEAFF.

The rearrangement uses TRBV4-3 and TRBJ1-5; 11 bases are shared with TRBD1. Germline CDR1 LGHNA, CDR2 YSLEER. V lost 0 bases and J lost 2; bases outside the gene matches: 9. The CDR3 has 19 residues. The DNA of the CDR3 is TGCGCCAGCAGCCAAGATCTGGACAGGGGGCTTTCTCGCAATCAGCCCCAGCATTTT. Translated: CASSQDLDRGLSRNQPQHF.

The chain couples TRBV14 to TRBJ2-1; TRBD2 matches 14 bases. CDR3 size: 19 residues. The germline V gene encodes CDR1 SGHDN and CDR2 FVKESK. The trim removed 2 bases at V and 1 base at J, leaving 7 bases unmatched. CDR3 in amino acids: CASSQWTGTSGSSYNEQFF. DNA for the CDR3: TGTGCCAGCAGCCAATGGACAGGGACTAGCGGGAGTTCCTACAATGAGCAGTTCTTC.

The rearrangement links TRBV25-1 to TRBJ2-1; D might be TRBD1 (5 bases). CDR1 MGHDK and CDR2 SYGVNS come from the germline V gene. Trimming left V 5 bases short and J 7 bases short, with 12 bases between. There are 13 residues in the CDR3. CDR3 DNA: TGTGCCAGCAGTAAAGGGAAGGGGAATGAGCAGTTCTTC. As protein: CASSKGKGNEQFF.

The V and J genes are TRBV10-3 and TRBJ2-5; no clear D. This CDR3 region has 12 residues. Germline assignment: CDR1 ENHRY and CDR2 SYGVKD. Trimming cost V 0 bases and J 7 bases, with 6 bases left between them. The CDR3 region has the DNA TGTGCCATCAGTGAGTCTGGAGCGACCCAGTACTTC. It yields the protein CAISESGATQYF.

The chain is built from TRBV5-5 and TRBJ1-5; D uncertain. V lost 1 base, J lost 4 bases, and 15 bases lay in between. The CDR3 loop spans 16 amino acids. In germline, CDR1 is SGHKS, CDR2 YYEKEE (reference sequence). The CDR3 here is CASSLYSLQSNQPQHF. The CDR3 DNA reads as TGTGCCAGCAGCTTGTACAGCCTCCAATCAAATCAGCCCCAGCATTTT.

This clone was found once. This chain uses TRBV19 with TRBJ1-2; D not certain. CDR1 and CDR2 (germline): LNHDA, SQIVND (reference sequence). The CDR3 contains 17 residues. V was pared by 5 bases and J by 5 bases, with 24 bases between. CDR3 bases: TGTGCCAGTAGTGCCACTGATTTATCCATCCCCCTTTATGGCTACACCTTC. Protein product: CASSATDLSIPLYGYTF.

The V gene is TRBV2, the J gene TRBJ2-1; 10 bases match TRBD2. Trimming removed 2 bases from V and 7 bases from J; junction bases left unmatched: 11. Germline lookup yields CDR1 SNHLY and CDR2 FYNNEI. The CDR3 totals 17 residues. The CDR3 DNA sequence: TGTGCCAGCAGTGAACGCCAGCGGGGGGGCAGTGATAATGAGCAGTTCTTC. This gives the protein CASSERQRGGSDNEQFF.